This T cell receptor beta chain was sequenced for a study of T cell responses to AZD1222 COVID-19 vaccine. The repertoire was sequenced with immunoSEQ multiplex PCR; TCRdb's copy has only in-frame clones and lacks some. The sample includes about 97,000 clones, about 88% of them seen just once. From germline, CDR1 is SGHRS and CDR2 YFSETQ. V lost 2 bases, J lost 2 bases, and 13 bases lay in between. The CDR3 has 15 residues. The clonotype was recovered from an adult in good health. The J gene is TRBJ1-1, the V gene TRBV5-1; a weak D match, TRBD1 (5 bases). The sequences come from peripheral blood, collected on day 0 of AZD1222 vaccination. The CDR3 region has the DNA TGCGCCAGCAGCTTCAAAGGGGATGGAAACACTGAAGCTTTCTTT. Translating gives CASSFKGDGNTEAFF. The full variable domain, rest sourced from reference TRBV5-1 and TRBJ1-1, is KAGVTQTPRYLIKTRGQQVTLSCSPISGHRSVSWYQQTPGQGLQFLFEYFSETQRNKGNFPGRFSGRQFSNSRSEMNVSTLELGDSALYLCASSFKGDGNTEAFFGQGTRLTVV.